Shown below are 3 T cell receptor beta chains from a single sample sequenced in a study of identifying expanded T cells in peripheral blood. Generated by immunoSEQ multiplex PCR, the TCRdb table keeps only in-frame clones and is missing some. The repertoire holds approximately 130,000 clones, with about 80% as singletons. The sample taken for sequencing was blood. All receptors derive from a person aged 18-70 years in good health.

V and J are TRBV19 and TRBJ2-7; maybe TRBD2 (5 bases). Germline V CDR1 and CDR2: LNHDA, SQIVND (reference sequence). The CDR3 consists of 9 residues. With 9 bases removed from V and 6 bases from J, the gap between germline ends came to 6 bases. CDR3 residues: CASTSEQYF. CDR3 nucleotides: TGTGCCAGCACTAGCGAGCAGTACTTC.

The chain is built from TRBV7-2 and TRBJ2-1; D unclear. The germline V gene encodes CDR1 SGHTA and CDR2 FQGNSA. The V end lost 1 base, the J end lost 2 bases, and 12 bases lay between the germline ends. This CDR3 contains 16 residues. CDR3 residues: CASSLGASQPYNEQFF. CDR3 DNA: TGTGCCAGCAGCTTAGGTGCTTCCCAGCCCTACAATGAGCAGTTCTTC.

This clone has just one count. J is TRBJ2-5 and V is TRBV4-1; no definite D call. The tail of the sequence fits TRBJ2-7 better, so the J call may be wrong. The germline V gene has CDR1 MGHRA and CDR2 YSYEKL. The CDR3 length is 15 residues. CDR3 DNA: TGCGCCAGCAGCCAAGGAGACGGTTCTACCTACGAGCAGTACTTC. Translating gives CASSQGDGSTYEQYF.